This T cell receptor (beta chain) was captured by sequencing in a study of blood T cell repertoires in COVID-19 (dated by TCRdb to 2018 to 2021). Background for the entire study: Samples from collaborators originated in the United States, Italy and Spain and spanned both the acute and convalescent phases of COVID-19. HLA class I and class II types, where available, came from metadata supplied by the sample provider rather than from assay-based typing. Samples were obtained from the ongoing ImmuneRACE study (first 160 participants) and from approximately 1,200 subjects provided by 6 global collaborators. The repertoires were made available in a free public database intended to serve as a resource for research on the immune response to SARS-CoV-2. A de-identified subject ID, COVID-19 status, age in years and sex were almost always included in the sample metadata. Deeply sampled blood TCRbeta repertoires from subjects exposed to, actively infected with, or recovered from COVID-19 were included in the dataset. The material from the prospective study consisted of cDNA or gDNA derived from T cells, B-cell-depleted T cells, or PBMCs. The study at large found these results: The quantity of clinical and demographic metadata differed by source and by participant and was supplied without curation.

At one collaborating source in Seattle, patients were enrolled during active infection and were followed longitudinally through the course of disease. Collaborating institutions collected whole blood in K2EDTA tubes following their own protocols. For TCRbeta analysis, collaborator samples were shipped as frozen whole blood, as isolated PBMCs, or as DNA extracted from either sample type. The immunoSEQ Assay, a bias-controlled multiplex PCR, was used to amplify TCRbeta CDR3 regions from genomic DNA. The paper's processing steps were these. Within the assay, amplification of reference gene primers was used to estimate how many nucleated cells each sample contained. To quantify the absolute abundance of each unique TCRbeta CDR3 rearrangement, sequence reads were collapsed and filtered. For each sample, productive Simpson clonality was calculated as the square root of Simpson's diversity index over productive rearrangements. In TCRdb, the immuneACCESS table is reduced to in-frame sequences with V and J assigned. These tables do not hold every clone; where another copy was compared, an unresolved V gene accounts for under half, and the others remain unexplained. That table gives V, J and clone size, and the DNA gave D and trimming. The sample records around 100,000 clones, around 81% of which are singletons. In total, the top ten clones hold around 4.8% of the sample.

At the junction V is shortened by 1 base and J by 8 bases, with 15 bases in between. The CDR3 numbers 15 residues from cysteine through phenylalanine. Of all the DNA, just the CDR3 is kept, 45 bases in frame from base 1. CDR1 and CDR2, per the germline V gene, are SGHTA and FQGTGA. Worth noting for this clone: No cognate antigen has been identified for it. Base qualities are not provided; no much larger clone lies one nucleotide away.

Specimen: peripheral blood. The sequence came from a man older than 75 with COVID-19, enrolled during active disease. The chain joins TRBV7-3 to TRBJ2-1; D gene: possibly TRBD2, on 6 matching bases. The DNA is TGTGCCAGCAGCTTAAAACCGGGAGCCGCCTATGAGCAGTTCTTC. Translated, it gives CASSLKPGAAYEQFF.